A single sample is the source of the 9 T cell receptor beta chains below, sequenced in a study of T cell changes during pregnancy in multiple sclerosis. TCRdb's copy holds only in-frame clones and misses some; the assay was immunoSEQ multiplex PCR. The table shows about 52,000 clones, with approximately 92% occurring only once. The sequences come from CD4+ T cells from peripheral blood mononuclear cells, collected in the third trimester of pregnancy. The receptor source for this set is a female donor with multiple sclerosis, enrolled in a pregnancy study.

The chain couples TRBV10-3 to TRBJ2-7, with no clear D. Germline CDR1 reads ENHRY; CDR2 reads SYGVKD. This CDR3 comprises 13 residues. The germline V and J ends were trimmed by 3 bases and 3 bases, with 9 bases remaining between them. CDR3 nucleotides: TGTGCCATCAGTGATCTTGGGCGCTACGAGCAGTACTTC. Protein product: CAISDLGRYEQYF.

Here the CDR3 reads CASSSGTSGHTEAFF. The CDR3 bases are TGTGCCAGCAGCTCCGGGACATCTGGGCACACTGAAGCTTTCTTT. This chain connects TRBV7-8 to TRBJ1-1; maybe TRBD1 (6 bases). CDR1 and CDR2 (germline): SGHVS, FQNEAQ. Trimming left V 4 bases short and J 3 bases short, with 15 bases between. This CDR3 contains 15 residues.

V is TRBV5-4 and J is TRBJ1-1, with 7 bases identical to TRBD1. Germline V gene lookup returns CDR1 SGHNT and CDR2 YYREEE (reference sequence). This CDR3 is built from 16 residues. This CDR3 is CARGTYRGGWNTEAFF. Written as DNA, the CDR3 is TGTGCTAGGGGGACCTACAGGGGAGGATGGAACACTGAAGCTTTCTTT. Based on the CDR3 plus reference TRBV5-4 and TRBJ1-1, the full variable domain is ETGVTQSPTHLIKTRGQQVTLRCSSQSGHNTVSWYQQALGQGPQFIFQYYREEENGRGNFPPRFSGLQFPNYSSELNVNALELDDSALYLCARGTYRGGWNTEAFFGQGTRLTVV.

This chain uses TRBV6-5 with TRBJ1-1; D is perhaps TRBD1 (5 bases). CDR3 length: 16 amino acids. V shed 2 bases and J shed 5 bases, with 18 bases lying between them. CDR1 is MNHEY and CDR2 is SVGAGI in the germline V gene. CDR3 nucleotide sequence: TGTGCCAGCAGTTACCGTAGCTTTGGAGGGGTGACTGAAGCTTTCTTT. Translation gives CASSYRSFGGVTEAFF.

Turning to this clone: Other DNA sequences in this sample translate to the same CDR3. The V gene is TRBV9, the J gene TRBJ2-5; D uncertain. Germline lookup yields CDR1 SGDLS and CDR2 YYNGEE. V dropped 0 bases and J dropped 0 bases, with 6 bases sitting between them. This CDR3 has 14 amino acids. CDR3 bases: TGTGCCAGCAGCGTAGGACTTTACCAAGAGACCCAGTACTTC. This gives the protein CASSVGLYQETQYF.

The chain combines TRBV5-6 with TRBJ1-4; D uncertain. Germline loops: CDR1 SGHDT, CDR2 YYEEEE. Trimming stripped 0 bases from V and 8 bases from J, with 14 bases between. The CDR3 runs 15 residues. DNA for the CDR3: TGTGCCAGCAGCTTGGGGGCAGGCATCTCAGAAAAACTGTTTTTT. Its translation is CASSLGAGISEKLFF. Complete variable domain (other parts from reference TRBV5-6 and TRBJ1-4): DAGVTQSPTHLIKTRGQQVTLRCSPKSGHDTVSWYQQALGQGPQFIFQYYEEEERQRGNFPDRFSGHQFPNYSSELNVNALLLGDSALYLCASSLGAGISEKLFFGSGTQLSVL.

The CDR3 nucleotides are TGTGCCAGCAGTTCGGCAGGGGGCTACGAGCAGTACTTC. Translating it yields CASSSAGGYEQYF. This chain joins TRBV6-5 and TRBJ2-7, with 7 bases fitting TRBD1. The CDR3 is 13 residues long. V trimming: 4 bases; J trimming: 3 bases; junction bases outside the gene matches: 3. Germline-derived CDR1 and CDR2 are MNHEY and SVGAGI.

The chain combines TRBV15 with TRBJ2-7, with no clear D. The CDR3 has 14 residues. Trimming shortened V by 0 bases and J by 3 bases, and 9 bases separated the two germline ends. The germline CDR1 and CDR2 sequences are LNHNV and YYDKDF (reference sequence). The CDR3 DNA reads TGTGCCACCAGCAGAGAGTTGGGCCACTACGAGCAGTACTTC. Its protein is CATSRELGHYEQYF.

V and J are TRBV21-1 and TRBJ1-2. TRBV21-1 constitutes a pseudogene. The CDR3 runs to 17 residues. The CDR3 region is CASSKERGLDSNYGYTF. The CDR3 nucleotides are TGTGCCAGCAGCAAAGAGCGGGGGCTCGACAGTAACTATGGCTACACCTTC.